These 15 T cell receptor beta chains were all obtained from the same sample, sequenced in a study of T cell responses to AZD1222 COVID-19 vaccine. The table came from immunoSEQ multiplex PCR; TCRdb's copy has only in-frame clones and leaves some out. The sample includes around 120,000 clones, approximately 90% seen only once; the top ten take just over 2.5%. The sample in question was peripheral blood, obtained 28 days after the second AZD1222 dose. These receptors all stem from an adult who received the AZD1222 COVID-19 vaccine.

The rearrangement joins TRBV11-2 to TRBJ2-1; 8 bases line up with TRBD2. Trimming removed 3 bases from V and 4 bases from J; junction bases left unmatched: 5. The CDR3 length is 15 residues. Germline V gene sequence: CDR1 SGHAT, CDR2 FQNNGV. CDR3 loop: CASSLGLGSYNEQFF. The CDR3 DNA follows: TGTGCCAGCAGCTTGGGACTAGGAAGTTACAATGAGCAGTTCTTC.

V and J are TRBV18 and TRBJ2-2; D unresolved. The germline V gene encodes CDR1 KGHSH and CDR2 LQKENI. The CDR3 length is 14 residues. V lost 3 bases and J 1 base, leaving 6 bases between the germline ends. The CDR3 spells CASSPRQNTGELFF. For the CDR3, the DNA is TGTGCCAGCTCACCTAGACAGAACACCGGGGAGCTGTTTTTT.

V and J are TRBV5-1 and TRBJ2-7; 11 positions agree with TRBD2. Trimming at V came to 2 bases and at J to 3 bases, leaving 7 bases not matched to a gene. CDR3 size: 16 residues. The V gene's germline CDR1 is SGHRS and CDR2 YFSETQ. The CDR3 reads CASSFTPGLAVYEQYF. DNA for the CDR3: TGCGCCAGCAGCTTTACCCCGGGACTAGCGGTCTACGAGCAGTACTTC.

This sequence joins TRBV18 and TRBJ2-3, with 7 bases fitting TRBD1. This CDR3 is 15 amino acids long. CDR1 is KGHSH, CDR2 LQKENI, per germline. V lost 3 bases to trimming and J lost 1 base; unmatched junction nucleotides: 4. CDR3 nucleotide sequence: TGTGCCAGCTCACCTTCCGGGACAGGCACAGATACGCAGTATTTT. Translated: CASSPSGTGTDTQYF.

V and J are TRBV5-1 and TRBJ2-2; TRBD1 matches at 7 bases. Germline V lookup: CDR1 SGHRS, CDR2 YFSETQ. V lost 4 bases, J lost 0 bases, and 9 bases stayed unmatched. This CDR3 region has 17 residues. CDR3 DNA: TGCGCCAGCAGCAACCTCCCGACAGGGACGAACACCGGGGAGCTGTTTTTT. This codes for CASSNLPTGTNTGELFF.

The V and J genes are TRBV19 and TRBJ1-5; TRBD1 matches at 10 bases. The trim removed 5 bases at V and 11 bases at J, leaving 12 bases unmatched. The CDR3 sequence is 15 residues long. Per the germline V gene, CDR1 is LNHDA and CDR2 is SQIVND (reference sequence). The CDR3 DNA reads TGTGCCAGTAGTCCTCGGCGACAGGGGGCGAGGACCCAGCATTTT. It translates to CASSPRRQGARTQHF.

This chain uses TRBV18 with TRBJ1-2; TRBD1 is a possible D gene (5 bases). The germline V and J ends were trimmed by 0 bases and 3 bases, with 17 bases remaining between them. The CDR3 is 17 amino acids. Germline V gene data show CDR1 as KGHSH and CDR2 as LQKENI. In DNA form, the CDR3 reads TGTGCCAGCTCACCACCGGAGGGGAGCTCGGAAGACTATGGCTACACCTTC. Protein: CASSPPEGSSEDYGYTF. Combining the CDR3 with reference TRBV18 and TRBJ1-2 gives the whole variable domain NAGVMQNPRHLVRRRGQEARLRCSPMKGHSHVYWYRQLPEEGLKFMVYLQKENIIDESGMPKERFSAEFPKEGPSILRIQQVVRGDSAAYFCASSPPEGSSEDYGYTFGSGTRLTVV.

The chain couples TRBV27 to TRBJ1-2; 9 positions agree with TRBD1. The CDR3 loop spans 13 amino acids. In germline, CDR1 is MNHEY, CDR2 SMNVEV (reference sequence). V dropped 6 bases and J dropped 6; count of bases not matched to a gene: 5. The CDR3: CASRFRDRDGYTF. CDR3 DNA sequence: TGTGCCAGCAGATTCCGGGACAGGGATGGCTACACCTTC.

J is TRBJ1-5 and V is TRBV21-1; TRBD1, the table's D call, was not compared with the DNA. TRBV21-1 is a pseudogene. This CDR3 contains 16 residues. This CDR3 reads CATPHRTGLSNQPQHF. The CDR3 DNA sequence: TGTGCCACCCCCCACCGGACAGGGTTGAGCAATCAGCCCCAGCATTTT.

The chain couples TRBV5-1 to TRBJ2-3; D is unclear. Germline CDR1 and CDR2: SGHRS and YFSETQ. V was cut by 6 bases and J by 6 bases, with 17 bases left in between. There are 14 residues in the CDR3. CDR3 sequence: CASTPRLFRDTQYF. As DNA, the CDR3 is TGCGCCAGCACTCCCCGCTTGTTTCGGGATACGCAGTATTTT. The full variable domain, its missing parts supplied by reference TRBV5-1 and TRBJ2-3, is KAGVTQTPRYLIKTRGQQVTLSCSPISGHRSVSWYQQTPGQGLQFLFEYFSETQRNKGNFPGRFSGRQFSNSRSEMNVSTLELGDSALYLCASTPRLFRDTQYFGPGTRLTVL.

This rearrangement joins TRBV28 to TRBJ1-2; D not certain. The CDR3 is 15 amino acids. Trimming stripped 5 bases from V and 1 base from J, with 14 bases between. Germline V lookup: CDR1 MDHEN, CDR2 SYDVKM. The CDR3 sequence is CASSTQILDNYGYTF. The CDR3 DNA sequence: TGTGCCAGCAGTACCCAAATACTCGATAACTATGGCTACACCTTC.

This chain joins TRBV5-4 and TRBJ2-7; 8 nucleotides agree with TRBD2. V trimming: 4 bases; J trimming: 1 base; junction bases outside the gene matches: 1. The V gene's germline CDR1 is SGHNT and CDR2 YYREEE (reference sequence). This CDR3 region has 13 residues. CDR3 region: CASSRGGSYEQYF. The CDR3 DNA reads TGTGCCAGCAGCCGGGGGGGGTCCTACGAGCAGTACTTC.

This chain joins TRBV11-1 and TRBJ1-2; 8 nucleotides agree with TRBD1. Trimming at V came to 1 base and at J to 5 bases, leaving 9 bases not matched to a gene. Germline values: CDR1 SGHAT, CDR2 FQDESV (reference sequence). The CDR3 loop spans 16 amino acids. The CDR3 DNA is TGTGCCAGCAGCTTAGGAGCAACAGGGGGTTTGTATGGCTACACCTTC. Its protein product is CASSLGATGGLYGYTF. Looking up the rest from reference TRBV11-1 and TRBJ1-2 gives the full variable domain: EAEVAQSPRYKITEKSQAVAFWCDPISGHATLYWYRQILGQGPELLVQFQDESVVDDSQLPKDRFSAERLKGVDSTLKIQPAELGDSAMYLCASSLGATGGLYGYTFGSGTRLTVV.

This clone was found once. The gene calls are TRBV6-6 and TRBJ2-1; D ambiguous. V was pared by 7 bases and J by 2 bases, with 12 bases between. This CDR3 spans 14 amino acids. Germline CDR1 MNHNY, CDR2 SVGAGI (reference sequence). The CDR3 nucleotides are TGTGCCAGCATCGCTAGTGGGACCTACAATGAGCAGTTCTTC. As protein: CASIASGTYNEQFF.

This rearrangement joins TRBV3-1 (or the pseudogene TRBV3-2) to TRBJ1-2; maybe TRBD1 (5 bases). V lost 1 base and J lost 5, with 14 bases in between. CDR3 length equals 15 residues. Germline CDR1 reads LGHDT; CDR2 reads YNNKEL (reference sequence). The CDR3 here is CASSQVSAGRYGYTF. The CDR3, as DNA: TGTGCCAGCAGCCAAGTTTCGGCAGGGCGGTATGGCTACACCTTC.